The entry that follows covers one TCR beta chain sequence. The data stem from a study of shared clonotypes between healthy human individuals. The CDR3 is made up of 12 amino acids. Trimming cost V 5 bases and J 7 bases, with 11 bases left between them. CDR1 SEHNR and CDR2 FQNEAQ come from the germline V gene (reference sequence). Repertoires were generated with immunoSEQ multiplex PCR, while TCRdb's copy carries only in-frame clones and drops some. The sample gives under 600,000 clones, around three quarters of which show up once; approximately 12% is in the top ten. The sample comprised PBMCs. V gene TRBV7-9 combines with J gene TRBJ2-5; maybe TRBD1 (6 bases). The source of this sequence is a woman in her thirties or forties in good health. Some clones in this sample may be carry-over from other donors' samples. This CDR3 reads CASSKQGGTQYF. Written as DNA, the CDR3 is TGTGCCAGCAGCAAACAGGGCGGGACCCAGTACTTC.